A single sample gave rise to the 18 T cell receptor beta chains below, sequenced in a study of shared clonotypes between healthy human individuals. TCRdb's table, derived via immunoSEQ multiplex PCR, lists solely in-frame clones and lacks some. The profile covers about 2 million clones, with approximately 94% appearing a single time and roughly 1.2% taken by the ten largest. The naive CD8 subset, CD45RO-negative cells positively selected for CCR7, excluded terminally differentiated effector memory CD45RA+ cells. Sequenced: naive CD8+ T cells sorted from blood. The receptors come from a man younger than 35 in good health.

The V call is TRBV7-8, the J call TRBJ2-1, with TRBD2 identical over 10 bases. CDR3 size: 16 residues. The junction had 10 bases not matched to a gene; V was cut back by 3 bases and J by 8 bases. CDR1 and CDR2 from the germline V gene are SGHVS and FQNEAQ. The CDR3 sequence: CASSFPLAGVVDEQFF. The CDR3 DNA is TGTGCCAGCAGCTTCCCCCTAGCGGGAGTTGTCGATGAGCAGTTCTTC.

Of note for this clone: This same CDR3 is encoded by further DNA sequences in the sample. The chain recombines TRBV5-6 with TRBJ1-4; no firm D call. The germline CDR1 and CDR2 sequences are SGHDT and YYEEEE. CDR3 length equals 13 residues. The V end lost 4 bases, the J end lost 4 bases, and 8 bases lay between the germline ends. In DNA form, the CDR3 reads TGTGCCAGCAGCCTCGGGGATAATGAAAAACTGTTTTTT. Translating gives CASSLGDNEKLFF. Drawing the rest from reference TRBV5-6 and TRBJ1-4, the complete variable domain is DAGVTQSPTHLIKTRGQQVTLRCSPKSGHDTVSWYQQALGQGPQFIFQYYEEEERQRGNFPDRFSGHQFPNYSSELNVNALLLGDSALYLCASSLGDNEKLFFGSGTQLSVL.

For this clone: Other nucleotide sequences in the sample specify the same CDR3. The chain recombines TRBV5-6 with TRBJ2-5; 9 nucleotides line up with TRBD2. This CDR3 comprises 14 residues. CDR1 and CDR2 (germline): SGHDT, YYEEEE. V lost 0 bases and J lost 5; bases outside the gene matches: 2. CDR3 bases: TGTGCCAGCAGCTTGGCCCTAGCGGGGGAGACCCAGTACTTC. Its translation is CASSLALAGETQYF.

The chain uses TRBV7-9 and TRBJ2-7; D remains ambiguous. CDR1 SEHNR and CDR2 FQNEAQ come from the germline V gene (reference sequence). V lost 1 base and J lost 2, with 12 bases in between. CDR3 size: 15 residues. The CDR3 loop is CASSLVLSVTYEQYF. Here the CDR3 DNA reads TGTGCCAGCAGCTTAGTGCTTTCAGTTACCTACGAGCAGTACTTC. The full variable domain, completed using reference TRBV7-9 and TRBJ2-7, is DTGVSQNPRHKITKRGQNVTFRCDPISEHNRLYWYRQTLGQGPEFLTYFQNEAQLEKSRLLSDRFSAERPKGSFSTLEIQRTEQGDSAMYLCASSLVLSVTYEQYFGPGTRLTVT.

The genes are TRBV27 and TRBJ1-1, with unresolved D. Trimming stripped 5 bases from V and 1 base from J, with 14 bases between. There are 15 residues in the CDR3. Germline CDR1 MNHEY, CDR2 SMNVEV (reference sequence). This chain's CDR3 is CASSLLGVGNTEAFF. The CDR3 DNA follows: TGTGCCAGCAGTCTCCTCGGGGTTGGGAACACTGAAGCTTTCTTT.

As to this clone: The sample carries other DNA sequences with the same CDR3. The chain recombines TRBV28 with TRBJ2-7; D is unresolved. This CDR3 comprises 12 residues. Germline V gene data show CDR1 as MDHEN and CDR2 as SYDVKM. Trimming stripped 6 bases from V and 4 bases from J, with 10 bases between. The CDR3 nucleotides are TGTGCCAGCAGCCCCGACGGATACGAGCAGTACTTC. Its translation: CASSPDGYEQYF.

The chain recombines TRBV6-1 with TRBJ2-7, with TRBD1 identical over 8 bases. Germline V lookup: CDR1 MNHNS, CDR2 SASEGT. With 6 bases clipped from V and 2 bases from J, the junction kept 6 bases outside the gene matches. The CDR3 totals 14 residues. CDR3 sequence reads: CASRDREAPYEQYF. The CDR3 DNA follows: TGTGCCAGCAGGGACAGGGAGGCCCCCTACGAGCAGTACTTC.

V is TRBV7-2 and J is TRBJ2-5, with D tentatively TRBD2 (5 bases). Germline CDR1 is SGHTA and CDR2 is FQGNSA. Trimming stripped 5 bases from V and 2 bases from J, with 21 bases between. The length of the CDR3 is 17 residues. The CDR3 loop is CASSHTQVIRGQETQYF. CDR3 coding DNA: TGTGCCAGCAGCCACACCCAAGTCATCCGGGGACAAGAGACCCAGTACTTC.

The chain recombines TRBV7-9 with TRBJ2-1, with TRBD2 matching 7 bases. Germline V gene lookup returns CDR1 SEHNR and CDR2 FQNEAQ (reference sequence). This CDR3 spans 15 amino acids. Trimming took 4 bases from V and 7 from J; bases not matched to a gene: 10. The CDR3 protein is CASSSLGGSRNEQFF. The CDR3 nucleotides read TGTGCCAGCAGCTCCCTCGGGGGGAGTCGAAATGAGCAGTTCTTC.

This clone is a singleton in its sample. The chain uses TRBV7-9 and TRBJ2-5; 7 positions agree with TRBD2. The CDR3 is 15 residues long. Trimming at V came to 2 bases and at J to 4 bases, leaving 7 bases not matched to a gene. The germline V gene encodes CDR1 SEHNR and CDR2 FQNEAQ (reference sequence). CDR3 region: CASSLSNGGRETQYF. CDR3 nucleotide sequence: TGTGCCAGCAGCTTAAGTAACGGGGGGAGAGAGACCCAGTACTTC.

The rearrangement links TRBV9 to TRBJ1-2, with D perhaps matching TRBD1 (6 bases). Looked up from germline, CDR1 is SGDLS and CDR2 is YYNGEE. CDR3 length: 16 residues. V was clipped by 3 bases and J by 3 bases, with 18 bases between them. CDR3 sequence reads: CASSDSPGQGDYGYTF. The DNA of the CDR3 is TGTGCCAGCAGCGACTCTCCGGGACAAGGCGACTATGGCTACACCTTC.

V usage is TRBV19 and J usage is TRBJ2-7; tentatively, D is TRBD1 or TRBD2 (5 bases each). The CDR3 is made up of 14 amino acids. Germline values: CDR1 LNHDA, CDR2 SQIVND (reference sequence). V lost 4 bases and J lost 2, with 12 bases in between. Written as DNA, the CDR3 is TGTGCCAGTAGTACCTTCGGGGACCCCTACGAGCAGTACTTC. The encoded protein is CASSTFGDPYEQYF.

As for this clone: Additional DNA sequences in this sample encode the identical CDR3. V and J are TRBV2 and TRBJ1-1; no definite D call. Germline loops: CDR1 SNHLY, CDR2 FYNNEI. The CDR3 is 12 amino acids. V lost 5 bases, J lost 1 base, and 5 bases lay in between. The CDR3 is CASSPRNTEAFF. The CDR3 region has the DNA TGTGCCAGCAGTCCCAGGAACACTGAAGCTTTCTTT.

A few counts support this clone. Distinct nucleotide sequences in the sample also encode this CDR3. This rearrangement joins TRBV6-5 to TRBJ1-2; D gene ambiguous. Germline V gives CDR1 MNHEY, CDR2 SVGAGI. The ends were cut back, 6 bases at V and 1 base at J, with 9 bases in the middle. The CDR3 spans 13 residues. The CDR3 DNA follows: TGTGCCAGCAGCCCTCTAGATAACTATGGCTACACCTTC. Amino acids: CASSPLDNYGYTF.

The V call is TRBV28, the J call TRBJ2-5; D remains ambiguous. The last part of the DNA fits TRBJ2-7 better; the J call may be wrong. Germline V gene data show CDR1 as MDHEN and CDR2 as SYDVKM. The CDR3 contains 14 residues. This CDR3 is CASSFPGWTYEQYF. The CDR3 region has the DNA TGTGCCAGCAGTTTTCCGGGCTGGACCTACGAGCAGTACTTC.

The rearrangement joins TRBV27 to TRBJ1-1, with D possibly being TRBD1 (5 bases). This CDR3 contains 16 residues. Trimming left V 2 bases short and J 0 bases short, with 13 bases between. Germline CDR1 reads MNHEY; CDR2 reads SMNVEV (reference sequence). The DNA of the CDR3 is TGTGCCAGCAGTTTAATCGGTCCAGGGATGAACACTGAAGCTTTCTTT. Translated, it gives CASSLIGPGMNTEAFF.

The rearrangement uses TRBV7-9 and TRBJ1-1; 8 nucleotides agree with TRBD1. In germline, CDR1 is SEHNR, CDR2 FQNEAQ (reference sequence). The CDR3 totals 14 residues. With V trimmed by 4 bases and J by 3 bases, 4 bases remained unmatched. CDR3: CASSSTTGDTEAFF. The CDR3, as DNA: TGTGCCAGCAGCTCCACGACAGGGGACACTGAAGCTTTCTTT.

J is TRBJ2-7 and V is TRBV5-4; 8 nucleotides match TRBD1. The germline gives CDR1 SGHNT, CDR2 YYREEE (reference sequence). The CDR3 sequence is 14 residues long. V was clipped by 4 bases and J by 10 bases; unmatched bases: 13. CDR3 amino acids: CASSPWTGLNEQYF. CDR3 coding DNA: TGTGCCAGCAGCCCCTGGACAGGGTTGAATGAACAGTACTTC.